A single count supports the clone carrying this T cell receptor (beta chain). Assay: immunoSEQ multiplex PCR; the TCRdb copy retains only in-frame clones and omits some. The sample yields some 150,000 clones, around 85% seen once. The data belong to a study of blood T cell repertoires in COVID-19. The CDR3 contains 14 residues. Germline CDR1 reads KGHSH; CDR2 reads LQKENI. The V gene lost 1 base and the J gene lost 4 bases, with 8 bases spanning the gap. The sequenced sample consisted of peripheral blood. The rearrangement joins TRBV18 to TRBJ1-5; D remains ambiguous. The TCR was taken from an older woman with COVID-19, enrolled during active disease. The CDR3: CASSPLPGNQPQHF. In nucleotides, the CDR3 is TGTGCCAGCTCACCACTCCCGGGGAATCAGCCCCAGCATTTT.